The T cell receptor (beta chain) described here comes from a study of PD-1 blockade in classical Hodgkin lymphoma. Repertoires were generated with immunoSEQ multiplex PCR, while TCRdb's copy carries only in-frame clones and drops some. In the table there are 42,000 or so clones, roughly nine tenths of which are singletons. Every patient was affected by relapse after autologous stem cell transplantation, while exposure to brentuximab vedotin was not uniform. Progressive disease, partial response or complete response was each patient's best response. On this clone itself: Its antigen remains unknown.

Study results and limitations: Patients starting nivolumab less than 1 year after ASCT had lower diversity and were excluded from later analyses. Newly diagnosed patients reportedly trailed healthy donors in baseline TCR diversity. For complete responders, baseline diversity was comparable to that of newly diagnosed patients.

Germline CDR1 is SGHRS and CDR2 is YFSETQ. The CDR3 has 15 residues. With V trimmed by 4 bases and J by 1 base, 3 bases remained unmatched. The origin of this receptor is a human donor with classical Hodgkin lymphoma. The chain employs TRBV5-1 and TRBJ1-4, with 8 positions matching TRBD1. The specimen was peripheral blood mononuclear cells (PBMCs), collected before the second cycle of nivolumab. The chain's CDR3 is CASSQQGVTNEKLFF. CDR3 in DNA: TGCGCCAGCAGCCAACAGGGGGTAACTAATGAAAAACTGTTTTTT.